Listed below are T cell receptor beta chains from one sample, sequenced in a study of blood T cell repertoires in COVID-19. The protocol was immunoSEQ multiplex PCR, while the TCRdb copy is restricted to in-frame clones and leaves out a portion. The table includes around 170,000 clones, 85% to 90% detected once. Sequenced sample: peripheral blood. The source of these receptors is a man in his fifties or sixties with active or convalescent COVID-19. Both conserved end residues are part of each CDR3. The order of the fields is CDR3 DNA, CDR3 protein, D gene, clone size, V gene, J gene. D genes are given only for firm matches. Not all rows give a size; the values are once, few, many and, for expanded clones, a class.

CDR3 DNA: TGTGCCAGCAATAACGGGGTCCGAACAGATACGCAGTATTTT
CDR3 protein: CASNNGVRTDTQYF
D gene: .
clone size: .
V gene: TRBV6-5
J gene: TRBJ2-3

CDR3 DNA: TGTGCCAGCAGCCCATCCGCGATGGGAGGGCCCAGGAGCATAGATACGCAGTATTTT
CDR3 protein: CASSPSAMGGPRSIDTQYF
D gene: TRBD2
clone size: .
V gene: TRBV7-9
J gene: TRBJ2-3

CDR3 DNA: TGTGCCAGCAGTTTTGGGGGGGGGTCCTACGAGCAGTACTTC
CDR3 protein: CASSFGGGSYEQYF
D gene: TRBD2
clone size: .
V gene: TRBV27
J gene: TRBJ2-7

CDR3 DNA: TGTGCCAGCAGTGCTCTAGCGGGGGGGTTCACAGATACGCAGTATTTT
CDR3 protein: CASSALAGGFTDTQYF
D gene: TRBD2
clone size: few
V gene: TRBV6-1
J gene: TRBJ2-3

CDR3 DNA: TGCGCCAGCAGCTTGGCGGGACAGGGGGTCGGTGGCTACACCTTC
CDR3 protein: CASSLAGQGVGGYTF
D gene: TRBD1
clone size: .
V gene: TRBV5-1
J gene: TRBJ1-2

CDR3 DNA: TGTGCCAGTAGTATAGCCAGGGGGTATGAAAAACTGTTTTTT
CDR3 protein: CASSIARGYEKLFF
D gene: TRBD1
clone size: once
V gene: TRBV19
J gene: TRBJ1-4

CDR3 DNA: TGTGCCAGCAGCTTAGGTCTCGGGGAGCTGTTTTTT
CDR3 protein: CASSLGLGELFF
D gene: .
clone size: .
V gene: TRBV11-2
J gene: TRBJ2-2

CDR3 DNA: TGTGCCAGCAGCCAGGGGACTAGCGGCTACAATGAGCAGTTCTTC
CDR3 protein: CASSQGTSGYNEQFF
D gene: TRBD2
clone size: few
V gene: TRBV4-2
J gene: TRBJ2-1

CDR3 DNA: TGCGCCAGCAGCCAAGCCGGGACAGGGTCTGGAAACACCATATATTTT
CDR3 protein: CASSQAGTGSGNTIYF
D gene: TRBD1
clone size: .
V gene: TRBV4-3
J gene: TRBJ1-3

CDR3 DNA: TGTGCCAGCAGCCTACGGACAGACCGGCCCTATGGCTACACCTTC
CDR3 protein: CASSLRTDRPYGYTF
D gene: .
clone size: few
V gene: TRBV3-1/TRBV3-2
J gene: TRBJ1-2

CDR3 DNA: TGTGCCAGCAGCCCCGGGGTCTACGAGCAGTACTTC
CDR3 protein: CASSPGVYEQYF
D gene: .
clone size: .
V gene: TRBV14
J gene: TRBJ2-7

CDR3 DNA: TGCGCCAGCAGCTTCAGGGGTACCAACACCGGGGAGCTGTTTTTT
CDR3 protein: CASSFRGTNTGELFF
D gene: .
clone size: once
V gene: TRBV5-1
J gene: TRBJ2-2

CDR3 DNA: TGTGCCAGCAGCTTAGAAGGACAGGGGTCCTACGAGCAGTACTTC
CDR3 protein: CASSLEGQGSYEQYF
D gene: TRBD1
clone size: .
V gene: TRBV7-2
J gene: TRBJ2-7

CDR3 DNA: TGTGCCAGCAGCTTAAGTGCAGGGGAGCAGTTCTTC
CDR3 protein: CASSLSAGEQFF
D gene: .
clone size: few
V gene: TRBV7-3
J gene: TRBJ2-1

CDR3 DNA: TGTGCCAGCAGCTCATCCGCGACAGGGACTAATGAAAAACTGTTTTTT
CDR3 protein: CASSSSATGTNEKLFF
D gene: TRBD1
clone size: once
V gene: TRBV13
J gene: TRBJ1-4

CDR3 DNA: TGTGCCATCAGTGAAGCGTTCCGGGGGGCAGATACGCAGTATTTT
CDR3 protein: CAISEAFRGADTQYF
D gene: TRBD2
clone size: once
V gene: TRBV10-3
J gene: TRBJ2-3

CDR3 DNA: TGTGCCAGCAGCCCAGGCGCGACGGGGGACTATGGCTACACCTTC
CDR3 protein: CASSPGATGDYGYTF
D gene: .
clone size: .
V gene: TRBV9
J gene: TRBJ1-2

CDR3 DNA: TGCAGCGCCCAGGCCCTTAACACTGAAGCTTTCTTT
CDR3 protein: CSAQALNTEAFF
D gene: .
clone size: .
V gene: TRBV29-1
J gene: TRBJ1-1

CDR3 DNA: TGTGCCAGCAGCTTAGCGCGGGTTGACTTACAGTACTTC
CDR3 protein: CASSLARVDLQYF
D gene: .
clone size: .
V gene: TRBV7-8
J gene: TRBJ2-7

CDR3 DNA: TGTGCCAGCAGCTTAGGACAGGGGCCGGCCTACGAGCAGTACTTC
CDR3 protein: CASSLGQGPAYEQYF
D gene: TRBD1
clone size: .
V gene: TRBV7-6
J gene: TRBJ2-7

CDR3 DNA: TGTGCCAGCGGCCTTCATGAAAAACTGTTTTTT
CDR3 protein: CASGLHEKLFF
D gene: .
clone size: .
V gene: TRBV6-5
J gene: TRBJ1-4

CDR3 DNA: TGTGCCAGCAGTGTCGGTCGGCGGGGCAATCAGCCCCAGCATTTT
CDR3 protein: CASSVGRRGNQPQHF
D gene: .
clone size: once
V gene: TRBV2
J gene: TRBJ1-5

CDR3 DNA: TGTGCCAGCAGCTACGGTCTAGCGGGATACACAGATACGCAGTATTTT
CDR3 protein: CASSYGLAGYTDTQYF
D gene: TRBD2
clone size: .
V gene: TRBV7-3
J gene: TRBJ2-3

CDR3 DNA: TGCGCCAGCAGCTTGGAAGCGGGGGGGAGTTATACGCAGTATTTT
CDR3 protein: CASSLEAGGSYTQYF
D gene: TRBD2
clone size: .
V gene: TRBV5-1
J gene: TRBJ2-3